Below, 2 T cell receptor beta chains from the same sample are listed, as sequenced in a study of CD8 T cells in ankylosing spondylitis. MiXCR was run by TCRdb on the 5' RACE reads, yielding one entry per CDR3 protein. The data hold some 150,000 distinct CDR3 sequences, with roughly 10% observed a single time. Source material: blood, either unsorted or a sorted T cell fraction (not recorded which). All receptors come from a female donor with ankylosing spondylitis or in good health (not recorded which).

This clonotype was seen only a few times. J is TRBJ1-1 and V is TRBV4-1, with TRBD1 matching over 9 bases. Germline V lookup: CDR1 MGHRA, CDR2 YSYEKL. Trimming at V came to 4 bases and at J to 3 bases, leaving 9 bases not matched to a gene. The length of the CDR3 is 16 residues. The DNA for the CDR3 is TGCGCCAGCAGCCTCAGCTCCGGGACAGGGTACACTGAAGCTTTCTTT. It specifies CASSLSSGTGYTEAFF.

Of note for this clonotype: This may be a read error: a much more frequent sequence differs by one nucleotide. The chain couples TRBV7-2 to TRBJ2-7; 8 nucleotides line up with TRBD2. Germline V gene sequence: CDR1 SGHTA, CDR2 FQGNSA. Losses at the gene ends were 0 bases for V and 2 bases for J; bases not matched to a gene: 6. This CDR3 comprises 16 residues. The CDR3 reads CASSLATGGATYEQYF. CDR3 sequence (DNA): TGTGCCAGCAGCTTAGCTACCGGGGGGGCCACCTACGAGCAGTACTTC.